This note documents a single T cell receptor beta chain sequence. What this receptor recognizes is not known. Base qualities are not at hand, and no much larger clone is one base apart. The cohort was made up of 650 to 700 healthy bone marrow donors. Cohort members were all nominally healthy when sampled, although unrecorded immune exposures were likely present. The donor tested CMV seropositive, placing the donor among the 250 to 300 seropositive members of the cohort. Each donor provided a peripheral blood sample, and peripheral blood mononuclear cells were used for TCR beta sequencing. Genomic DNA extraction from the blood cell samples was performed with the Qiagen DNeasy Blood Extraction Kit. The sample belongs to a study of cytomegalovirus exposure and HLA in healthy donors (dated by TCRdb to the late 2010s). Turning to the overall study: An earlier analysis of under 600 of the donors reported more than 250 Gb of sequence data and 120 million or so unique TCR beta sequences from around 200 million T cells. Of the approximately 400 genotyped donors, roughly 85% fell in the genetic ancestry cluster associated with self-reported Caucasian donors. Besides the first cohort of under 700 subjects, a separate validation cohort made up of 120 or so different subjects was used. An earlier analysis of several hundred of the donors applied high-throughput TCR beta sequencing to assess whether each TCR beta V gene segment acted as functional or pseudogenic. Genome-wide SNP genotypes for about 60% of the roughly 700 donors were used in a later genetic analysis, which treated that subset as a discovery cohort. Across some 400 genotyped donors of the cohort, an average of about 250,000 unique TCR beta nucleotide sequences per donor were sequenced, and 15% to 20% of those sequences were non-productive. The study profiled the T cell repertoires of about 720 subjects by immunosequencing and related them to cytomegalovirus serostatus. The number of typed donors differed by locus: about 620-640 for A, B, C, DRB1 and DQB1; 500 to 550 for DQA1; about 600 for DPA1; and some 430 for DPB1. An early release that covered roughly 600 HLA-typed donors contained about 300 gigabases of sequencing data and 65 million to 100 million unique TCR sequences. The study aimed to test whether signatures of past pathogen exposure could be identified by cataloging public T cell receptors. Donor age, sex, ethnicity and CMV serostatus were compiled alongside the repertoire data. Roughly 5 DR-DQ haplotypes were treated as single units for association and clustering because of strong linkage in the cohort. High-throughput TCR immunosequencing, statistical association of individual TCRs with disease status, and machine learning were combined to predict cytomegalovirus infection status. In a later analysis, previously published TCR beta repertoires from several hundred donors were re-analyzed and high-resolution HLA genotyping was added so that TCR occurrence patterns could be studied. HLA typing included class I and class II loci at four-digit resolution. All discovery cohort repertoires had been generated using a single sequencing platform. The later analysis used no new phenotypic data to find candidate immune exposures, relying instead on TCR beta sequences and their occurrence across donors.

Library prep was done by the immunoSEQ multiplex PCR assay. For the multiplex PCR, a mixture combining 60 forward primers for TCR Vbeta segments and 13 reverse primers for TCR Jbeta segments was used. The CDR3 region of rearranged TCR beta genes was amplified from genomic DNA with a multiplex PCR assay. The Illumina HiSeq System was used to sequence the amplified TCR beta libraries as 87-base-pair reads. On the study's bioinformatics: A later analysis tallied around 80 million unique TCR beta chains across the 700 or so repertoires, and roughly 11 million of those chains were shared by two or more donors. To remove PCR and sequencing errors, raw reads were error-corrected and collapsed into unique sequences using a nearest-neighbor algorithm that merged closely related sequences. Alignment of CDR3 sequences to IMGT reference sequences was used to assign V, D and J gene segments. Each retained sequence needed at least a six-nucleotide match to both a V gene segment and a J gene segment. A rearrangement counted as productive if the CDR3 had no stop codons and remained in frame with V and J, and every other rearrangement counted as non-productive. CDR3 was defined by IMGT convention, running from the second conserved V-encoded cysteine to the conserved J-encoded phenylalanine. The earlier analysis of 500 to 600 of the donors excluded sequences that lacked an unambiguous match to a single V gene segment. In an earlier analysis of some 590 of the donors, a V segment was called functional when productive rearrangements were above 56.7%, and segregating when the standard deviation between donors exceeded 5%. A statistical classification framework was built for diagnosing cytomegalovirus status from the catalog of TCR beta chain sequences. V and J gene assignment, in a later analysis, came from comparing TCR nucleotide sequences with IMGT/GENE-DB human TR gene sequences. Using the TCRdist pipeline, a later analysis assigned CDR3 sequences along with most-parsimonious VDJ recombination scenarios. A later analysis defined each TCR beta chain by its CDR3 amino acid sequence plus V-gene family, and excluded reads lacking a unique V-gene family. To address suspected cross-contamination and a sequencing artifact, a later analysis removed 450 to 700 highly shared, low-generation-probability nucleotide sequences. In a later analysis, a clonal expansion index was calculated for each public chain from normalized within-repertoire ranks of inferred template counts. In a later analysis, generation probabilities were computed using a VDJ recombination model fitted to out-of-frame rearrangements, and the results were checked against IGoR. In a later analysis, hypergeometric tests were used to score TCR-TCR, TCR-HLA and TCR-CMV co-occurrence, with a repertoire-size bias correction applied to TCR pairs. In a later analysis, false discovery rates were estimated by permuting HLA or CMV assignments 20 times. In a later analysis, co-occurring TCRs were grouped using DBSCAN, with TCRdist sequence similarity added in when clustering inside HLA-allele-positive subsets. Co-occurrence clustering excluded repertoires with fewer than 30,000 or more than 120,000 public chains, plus five with anomalous nucleotide sharing. As stored in TCRdb, this immuneACCESS dataset retains in-frame rearrangements with V and J assigned. A fraction of the clones does not appear; measured against another copy, unresolved V genes explain less than half of the discrepancy, and the remainder lacks a known reason. From that table come the V and J calls and clone size; the DNA was used to work out D and trimming. The sample table holds 150,000 to 250,000 clones, of which 60% to 85% were seen once. The ten largest clones take up less than 2% of the sample.

Sequences LGHNA (CDR1) and YSLEER (CDR2) are obtained from the germline V gene. The V end gives up 0 bases and the J end 7 bases, leaving 11 bases in the junction not matched to a gene. Taken from cysteine to phenylalanine, the CDR3 has 18 residues. Left in the record is the CDR3 DNA by itself, 54 bases read in frame from the first base. On the study overall, not on this receptor specifically: Because the 87-base-pair reads could not distinguish some IMGT-functional V segments, including TRBV6-2 and TRBV6-3, those segments were excluded. The classifier was reported to diagnose cytomegalovirus status with high specificity and sensitivity in both the original and validation cohorts. A later analysis found that TCR association rates varied across HLA loci, with DRB1 alleles showing the most associated TCRs and HLA-C alleles the fewest. Three of the identified cytomegalovirus-associated TCR beta chains were confirmed in vitro to be specific for cytomegalovirus antigens. Because some donors lacked HLA typing at each locus, the association tests relied only on the typed subset. Linkage disequilibrium might explain the correlated functional status among segregating V segments, but an unknown experimental factor could not be ruled out. In a later analysis, several top co-occurrence clusters were reported to appear linked to parvovirus B19, influenza, CMV and Epstein-Barr virus. A total of roughly 160 TCR beta chains were listed by the study as associated with cytomegalovirus. According to the authors, the approach could potentially be generalized to other disease states and immunological phenotypes. A group of highly shared sequence variants was considered likely to be a technical artifact of the sequencing pipeline. The earlier analysis of fewer than 750 of the donors excluded some 16 rarely observed V segments, including chromosome 9 orphons, because counts were too low. In an earlier analysis of over 550 of the donors, most TCR beta V segments were observed in productive rearrangements about 87% or about 30% of the time, broadly matching IMGT annotations. At a false discovery rate of 0.05, a later analysis linked some 18,000 TCR beta sequences to specific HLA alleles. In this cohort, only TCR beta chains were sequenced, and detectable features were limited by the absence of alpha or paired-chain data. Most TCR sequences were seen in very few donors, while some public TCRs were found in many individuals. According to a later genetic analysis, donors in an Asian-associated ancestry cluster had fewer N-insertions in productive TCRs than the approximately 630-donor mean. A further reported finding was that TCR beta sequences accurately predicted the HLA-A and HLA-B alleles for most subjects in the first cohort. Roughly uniform sequencing depth across donors was assumed in presence/absence analyses, although this assumption may not hold. CMV serostatus was the only immune exposure information available for the cohort. Strong co-occurrence of HLA alleles, especially DR and DQ, made assigning TCR associations to individual alleles difficult. In a later analysis, HLA-associated TCR beta chains were found to be more clonally expanded and to have lower generation probabilities than equally common non-associated chains. V-gene and J-gene trimming of TCR beta chains was associated with a missense DCLRE1C variant in a later genetic analysis, and the association was replicated in an independent cohort. In a later analysis, most CMV-associated TCR beta chains were found to appear HLA-restricted, with HLA associations seemingly driven largely by CMV exposure.

The chain links TRBV4-3 with TRBJ2-1, and 11 junctional nucleotides match TRBD2. The TCR sequence derives from a girl aged 10 to 17 in good health and CMV-seropositive. The specimen sequenced was PBMCs. The CDR3 reads CASSQEVSGGAGGNEQFF. The base sequence is TGCGCCAGCAGCCAAGAAGTTAGCGGGGGGGCGGGGGGGAATGAGCAGTTCTTC.